These 29 T cell receptor beta chains originate from one sample sequenced in a study of T cells in Graves' hyperthyroidism and ophthalmopathy. RNA transcripts provided the source from which TCR beta CDR3 regions were amplified. The TCR CDR3 first-round RT-PCR relied on the HTBI primer set. TCRdb passed the multiplex PCR reads through MiXCR, listing each CDR3 protein once. This sample yields about 840,000 distinct CDR3 sequences, of which 38% are seen a single time; 7% to 10% belongs to the top ten. Sequenced material: blood. The receptors originated from a man between 18 and 29 years old with Graves' hyperthyroidism.

A word on this clonotype: The DNA is left out, because the CDR3 cannot be placed on it with certainty; the CDR3 is given as TCRdb lists it. This rearrangement joins TRBV9 to TRBJ1-1; TRBD1 is the table's D call, not checked against the DNA. CDR1 and CDR2 from the germline V gene are SGDLS and YYNGEE. With termini counted, the CDR3 has 14 amino acids. The CDR3 sequence is CASSVGGGNTEASF.

This chain uses TRBV6-6 with TRBJ1-2; the D gene is possibly TRBD1 (5 bases). CDR3 length equals 16 residues. The germline CDR1 and CDR2 sequences are MNHNY and SVGAGI (reference sequence). V was shortened by 0 bases and J by 5 bases, with 16 bases between the two germline ends. CDR3 amino acids: CASSYSARDATYGYTF. CDR3 nucleotides: TGTGCCAGCAGTTACTCAGCCAGGGATGCCACTTATGGCTACACCTTC.

This clonotype was found many times. The chain is built from TRBV19 and TRBJ1-1, with 10 bases lining up with TRBD1. With 8 bases clipped from V and 4 bases from J, the junction kept 4 bases outside the gene matches. Germline CDR1 and CDR2: LNHDA and SQIVND (reference sequence). This CDR3 is built from 13 residues. This CDR3 reads CASRDRGGTEAFF. The CDR3 region has the DNA TGTGCCAGTCGGGACAGGGGAGGCACTGAAGCTTTCTTT.

This clonotype showed up many times. V and J are TRBV19 and TRBJ1-3; D is unclear. Looked up from germline, CDR1 is LNHDA and CDR2 is SQIVND (reference sequence). The CDR3 runs 14 residues. V lost 2 bases and J lost 9, with 14 bases in between. The CDR3 region has the DNA TGTGCCAGTAGTATACAGGAACCAGGAGGCACCATATATTTT. It is translated as CASSIQEPGGTIYF.

The J gene is TRBJ1-5, the V gene TRBV2; maybe TRBD1 (6 bases). Germline CDR1 SNHLY, CDR2 FYNNEI. There are 15 residues in the CDR3. The V end was cut by 4 bases, the J end by 4 bases, with 14 bases between. The CDR3 sequence: CASSAGGGRNQPQHF. The CDR3 DNA sequence: TGTGCCAGCAGTGCGGGGGGGGGGCGGAATCAGCCCCAGCATTTT. Combining the CDR3 with reference TRBV2 and TRBJ1-5 gives the whole variable domain EPEVTQTPSHQVTQMGQEVILRCVPISNHLYFYWYRQILGQKVEFLVSFYNNEISEKSEIFDDQFSVERPDGSNFTLKIRSTKLEDSAMYFCASSAGGGRNQPQHFGDGTRLSIL.

The chain is built from TRBV30 and TRBJ2-7, with D perhaps TRBD1 or TRBD2 (6 bases each). V was pared by 3 bases and J by 4 bases, with 19 bases between. Germline lookup yields CDR1 GTSNPN and CDR2 SVGIG (reference sequence). This CDR3 contains 15 residues. The CDR3 bases are TGTGCCTGGAGCCGTACGGCGGGACACCCTTACGAGCAGTACTTC. It is translated as CAWSRTAGHPYEQYF.

The genes are TRBV9 and TRBJ1-2; D ambiguous. Germline-derived CDR1 and CDR2 are SGDLS and YYNGEE. The V end was cut by 0 bases, the J end by 8 bases, with 5 bases between. The CDR3 runs to 11 residues. DNA for the CDR3: TGTGCCAGCAGCGTAGAGGGCGGCTACACCTTC. This gives the protein CASSVEGGYTF.

This clonotype was detected many times. A read error may account for a junction end that differs from germline. The chain combines TRBV5-1 with TRBJ2-7; D may be TRBD1 (6 bases). The CDR3 sequence is 13 residues long. Germline loops: CDR1 SGHRS, CDR2 YFSETQ. Here the CDR3 DNA reads TGTGCCAGCAGTGAAGACAGGCCCTACGAGCAGTACTTC. Residues: CASSEDRPYEQYF.

About this clonotype itself: A junction boundary mismatches the germline segment, possibly from a read error. The chain joins TRBV7-9 to TRBJ2-6; D gene unclear. The CDR3 is 17 residues long. Germline loops: CDR1 SEHNR, CDR2 FQNEAQ (reference sequence). CDR3 amino acids: CARSLDAPSSGANVLTF. The CDR3 region has the DNA TGTGCCCGCAGCTTAGACGCCCCTAGTTCTGGGGCCAACGTCCTGACTTTC.

This chain uses TRBV25-1 with TRBJ1-2, with unresolved D. Germline loops: CDR1 MGHDK, CDR2 SYGVNS. The CDR3 consists of 10 residues. Trimming shortened V by 10 bases and J by 7 bases, and 10 bases separated the two germline ends. The CDR3 sequence is CATGISGYTF. As DNA, the CDR3 is TGTGCCACCGGAATCTCTGGCTACACCTTC.

As regards this clonotype: An end of the junction differs from the germline gene, which may be a read error. The chain has TRBV6-5 and TRBJ2-7, with D unresolved. Germline V lookup: CDR1 MNHEY, CDR2 SVGAGI. The CDR3 sequence is 13 residues long. Here the CDR3 DNA reads TGTGCCATCAGTTACGACGGTTACTACGAGCAGTACTTC. Amino acid sequence: CAISYDGYYEQYF.

The rearrangement links TRBV29-1 to TRBJ2-2, with TRBD1 matching over 10 bases. Germline V gene data show CDR1 as SQVTM and CDR2 as ANQGSEA. Trimming at V came to 5 bases and at J to 7 bases, leaving 7 bases not matched to a gene. This CDR3 comprises 14 residues. The CDR3 sequence: CSVYRDRGFGELFF. The CDR3 nucleotides are TGCAGCGTTTATCGGGACAGGGGATTCGGGGAGCTGTTTTTT.

The rearrangement links TRBV20-1 to TRBJ1-1; the D is unclear. The V end was cut by 6 bases, the J end by 4 bases, with 15 bases between. Per the germline V gene, CDR1 is DFQATT and CDR2 is SNEGSKA (reference sequence). CDR3 length: 13 residues. The CDR3 DNA is TGCAGTGCCCAGGACGGGAGGGCCACTGAAGCTTTCTTT. This sequence encodes CSAQDGRATEAFF.

The V and J genes are TRBV6-2 or TRBV6-3 and TRBJ2-2; the match to TRBD2 covers 8 bases. CDR1 and CDR2 from the germline V gene are MNHEY and SVGEGT. The V segment lost 5 bases and the J segment 4 bases; nucleotides outside the gene matches: 6. The CDR3 spans 15 residues. CDR3 DNA sequence: TGTGCCAGCAGTAGGACTAGCTCCGTCACCGGGGAGCTGTTTTTT. Residues: CASSRTSSVTGELFF.

This clonotype has more than one count but fewer than ten. This chain uses TRBV14 with TRBJ2-5, with unresolved D. Germline V lookup: CDR1 SGHDN, CDR2 FVKESK. Between the trimmed V and J ends, which lost 8 bases and 1 base, there was a span of 20 bases. The CDR3 runs 16 residues. CDR3 in amino acids: CASLQKSGATQETQYF. CDR3 DNA: TGTGCCAGCCTACAAAAGTCAGGAGCTACCCAAGAGACCCAGTACTTC.

V and J are TRBV7-6 and TRBJ2-2, with D possibly matching TRBD2 (6 bases). Per the germline V gene, CDR1 is SGHVS and CDR2 is FNYEAQ. V was cut by 1 base and J by 6 bases, with 15 bases left in between. The CDR3 totals 16 residues. CDR3 in amino acids: CASSLVATSIPGELFF. The CDR3 DNA is TGTGCCAGCAGCTTAGTGGCGACTAGTATCCCCGGGGAGCTGTTTTTT.

The table lists this clonotype with many counts. The chain couples TRBV15 to TRBJ2-7, with 7 bases identical to TRBD2. V shed 1 base, J shed 2 bases, and the junction held 5 bases outside the gene matches. CDR1 and CDR2 from the germline V gene are LNHNV and YYDKDF (reference sequence). CDR3 length: 15 residues. The CDR3 bases are TGTGCCACCAGCAGAGGTCTGAGCGGGACCTACGAGCAGTACTTC. Its protein product is CATSRGLSGTYEQYF.

V is TRBV25-1 and J is TRBJ1-2, with a tentative D call TRBD1 (6 bases). Per germline, CDR1 MGHDK and CDR2 SYGVNS. Trimming took off 8 bases at V and 3 bases at J, with 13 bases between the two ends. This CDR3 has 13 amino acids. CDR3 nucleotide sequence: TGTGCCAGCTTAGCACAGGGCGACTATGGCTACACCTTC. Protein product: CASLAQGDYGYTF.

This chain joins TRBV4-3 and TRBJ2-7, with 7 bases that match TRBD1. V shed 4 bases and J 1 base; nucleotides not matched to a gene: 13. Germline V gives CDR1 LGHNA, CDR2 YSLEER. This CDR3 has 17 amino acids. Written as DNA, the CDR3 is TGCGCCAGCAGCCCCAAACCCTGGGACAGCTTATCCTACGAGCAGTACTTC. Protein: CASSPKPWDSLSYEQYF.

The chain recombines TRBV19 with TRBJ2-2; D is uncertain. This CDR3 has 14 amino acids. Deletions cut 9 bases from V and 3 bases from J, with 14 bases between. Germline V gene sequence: CDR1 LNHDA, CDR2 SQIVND (reference sequence). The CDR3 sequence is CASSYPRDTGELFF. The CDR3 DNA is TGTGCCAGCAGTTACCCCCGAGACACCGGGGAGCTGTTTTTT.

A remark on this clonotype: One base away lies a much larger clone, so this may be a sequencing read error. The genes are TRBV19 and TRBJ1-3; D may be TRBD1 (6 bases). This CDR3 has 14 residues. Looked up from germline, CDR1 is LNHDA and CDR2 is SQIVND (reference sequence). V gave up 10 bases and J gave up 4 bases, with 17 bases separating them. CDR3: CATHPGGAGNTIYF. In DNA, the CDR3 is TGTGCCACCCACCCTGGGGGCGCGGGAAACACCATATATTTT.

The chain uses TRBV6-6 and TRBJ2-7; 10 bases align to TRBD2. Germline V CDR1 and CDR2: MNHNY, SVGAGI (reference sequence). The CDR3 extends over 14 amino acids. The V gene end was trimmed by 6 bases and the J gene end by 5 bases; junction bases not matched to a gene: 7. In DNA, the CDR3 is TGTGCCAGCAGACTGAGCGGGAGGGCCGACGAGCAGTACTTC. This gives the protein CASRLSGRADEQYF.

As for this clonotype: This likely comes from a read error, as the CDR3 has no conserved phenylalanine or tryptophan at its end. The chain is built from TRBV12-3 or TRBV12-4 and TRBJ1-1; D gene ambiguous. V shed 8 bases and J shed 0 bases, with 16 bases lying between them. The length of the CDR3 is 15 residues. The DNA for the CDR3 is TGTGCCAGCGACAACGTCGGAGACTTGAACACTGAAGCTTTCCTT. The encoded protein is CASDNVGDLNTEAFL.

This clonotype has at least ten counts. This chain uses TRBV15 with TRBJ1-5; TRBD1 is a possible D gene (6 bases). The V gene's germline CDR1 is LNHNV and CDR2 YYDKDF (reference sequence). This CDR3 is 15 amino acids long. V was pared by 0 bases and J by 7 bases, with 13 bases between. CDR3 amino acids: CATSREGLGGQPQHF. CDR3 DNA: TGTGCCACCAGCAGAGAGGGCCTAGGGGGGCAGCCCCAGCATTTT.

The V and J genes are TRBV12-3 or TRBV12-4 and TRBJ2-2; TRBD1 agrees at 10 bases. V gave up 6 bases and J gave up 6 bases; unmatched junction bases: 1. CDR3 length equals 13 residues. CDR3 in amino acids: CASRDRGAGELFF. CDR3 sequence (DNA): TGTGCCAGCAGGGACAGGGGGGCCGGGGAGCTGTTTTTT.

This clonotype was seen at least ten times. The chain uses TRBV9 and TRBJ1-2; D uncertain. The germline CDR1 and CDR2 sequences are SGDLS and YYNGEE. V was cut by 3 bases and J by 7 bases, with 25 bases left in between. CDR3 length equals 17 residues. The CDR3 sequence is CASSGRGGLRSSGGYTF. Written as DNA, the CDR3 is TGTGCCAGCAGCGGCCGGGGTGGGCTGCGGTCTAGCGGTGGCTACACCTTC.

V usage is TRBV13 and J usage is TRBJ1-6, with D possibly matching TRBD1 (5 bases). V lost 0 bases and J lost 9, with 12 bases in between. Germline lookup yields CDR1 PRHDT and CDR2 FYEKMQ (reference sequence). The CDR3 totals 15 residues. The CDR3, as DNA: TGTGCCAGCAGCTTAGGCGGGGCCGGGGGTTCACCCCTCCACTTT. Its protein is CASSLGGAGGSPLHF.

The sample holds a few counts of this clonotype. The chain recombines TRBV20-1 with TRBJ2-2; a weak D match, TRBD2 (5 bases). Trimming shortened V by 7 bases and J by 2 bases, and 11 bases separated the two germline ends. CDR3 size: 13 residues. Germline lookup yields CDR1 DFQATT and CDR2 SNEGSKA (reference sequence). This chain's CDR3 is CSGDYLNTGELFF. The CDR3, as DNA: TGCAGTGGTGACTACCTTAACACCGGGGAGCTGTTTTTT.

This chain connects TRBV29-1 to TRBJ1-5, with D possibly being TRBD1 (6 bases). This CDR3 region has 14 residues. CDR1 is SQVTM and CDR2 is ANQGSEA in the germline V gene. The ends were cut back, 8 bases at V and 5 bases at J, with 19 bases in the middle. DNA for the CDR3: TGCAGCAGTTTGGTCAACAGGGCGGATCAGCCCCAGCATTTT. It codes for CSSLVNRADQPQHF.